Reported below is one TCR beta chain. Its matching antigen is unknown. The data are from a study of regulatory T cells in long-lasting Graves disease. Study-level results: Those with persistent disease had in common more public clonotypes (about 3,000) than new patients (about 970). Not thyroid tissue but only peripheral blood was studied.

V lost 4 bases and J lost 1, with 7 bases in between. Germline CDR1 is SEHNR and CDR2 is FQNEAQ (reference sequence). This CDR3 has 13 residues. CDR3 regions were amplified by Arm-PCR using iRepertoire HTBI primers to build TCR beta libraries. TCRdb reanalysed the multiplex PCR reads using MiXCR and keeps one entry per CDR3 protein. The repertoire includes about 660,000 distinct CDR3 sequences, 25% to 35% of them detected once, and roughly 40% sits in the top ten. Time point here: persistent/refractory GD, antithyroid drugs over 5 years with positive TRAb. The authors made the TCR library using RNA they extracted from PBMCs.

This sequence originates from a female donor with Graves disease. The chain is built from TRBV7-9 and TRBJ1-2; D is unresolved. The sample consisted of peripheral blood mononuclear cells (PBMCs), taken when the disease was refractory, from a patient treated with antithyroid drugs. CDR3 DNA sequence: TGTGCCAGCAGCTCGGCGGTTAACTATGGCTACACCTTC. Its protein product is CASSSAVNYGYTF.